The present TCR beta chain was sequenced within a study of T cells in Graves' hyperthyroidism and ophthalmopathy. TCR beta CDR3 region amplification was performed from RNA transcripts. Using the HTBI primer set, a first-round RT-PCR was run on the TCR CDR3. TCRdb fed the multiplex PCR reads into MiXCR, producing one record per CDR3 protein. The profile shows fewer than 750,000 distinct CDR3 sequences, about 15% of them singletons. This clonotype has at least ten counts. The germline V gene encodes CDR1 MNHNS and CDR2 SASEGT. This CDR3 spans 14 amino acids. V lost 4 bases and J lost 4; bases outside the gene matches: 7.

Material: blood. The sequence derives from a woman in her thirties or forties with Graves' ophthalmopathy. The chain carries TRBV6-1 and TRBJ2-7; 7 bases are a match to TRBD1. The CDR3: CASSATGTRYEQYF. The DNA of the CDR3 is TGTGCCAGCAGTGCGACAGGGACCAGGTACGAGCAGTACTTC.